These 5 T cell receptor beta chains originate from one sample sequenced in a study of T cells in Graves' hyperthyroidism and ophthalmopathy (dated by TCRdb to the late 2010s). Library preparation was by multiplex PCR. Data came from an Illumina HiSeq 2000. The TCR beta CDR3 regions were amplified from RNA transcripts. The first round of RT-PCR for the TCR CDR3 was performed with the HTBI primer set and the Qiagen OneStep RT-PCR kit. TCRdb handled the public reads itself, with Q25 trimming in fastp and clone calling in MiXCR, and kept productive beta chains. All rows with the same CDR3 protein become a single entry with the most common DNA and genes. The sample table lists about 350,000 distinct CDR3 sequences, about 14% of them with a count of one. The leading ten clones occupy around 25% of the sample. Sample: blood. The receptors come from a woman in her twenties or thirties with Graves' hyperthyroidism.

This clonotype was counted many times. V usage is TRBV28 and J usage is TRBJ2-3, with a possible D match to TRBD2 (7 bases). The CDR3 is made up of 17 amino acids. V was trimmed by 6 bases and J by 7 bases, leaving 26 bases between them. Germline V gives CDR1 MDHEN, CDR2 SYDVKM. The CDR3 here is CASSPPPHGGLWYTQYF. The CDR3 DNA reads as TGTGCCAGCAGCCCGCCCCCCCACGGGGGGCTCTGGTATACGCAGTATTTT. The full variable domain, rest sourced from reference TRBV28 and TRBJ2-3, is DVKVTQSSRYLVKRTGEKVFLECVQDMDHENMFWYRQDPGLGLRLIYFSYDVKMKEKGDIPEGYSVSREKKERFSLILESASTNQTSMYLCASSPPPHGGLWYTQYFGPGTRLTVL.

In its sample, this clonotype was seen many times. V gene TRBV6-1 combines with J gene TRBJ2-5; maybe TRBD1 (5 bases). This CDR3 spans 16 amino acids. Trimming cost V 3 bases and J 0 bases, with 14 bases left between them. Germline CDR1 MNHNS, CDR2 SASEGT. CDR3 amino acids: CASSDYSDSYQETQYF. The DNA of the CDR3 is TGTGCCAGCAGTGACTACTCCGACAGTTACCAAGAGACCCAGTACTTC.

This clonotype appeared many times. This sequence joins TRBV3-1 and TRBJ1-2; no clear D. The CDR3 has 11 residues. In germline, CDR1 is LGHDT, CDR2 YNNKEL (reference sequence). Trimming removed 5 bases from V and 8 bases from J, with 9 bases in between. The CDR3 nucleotides are TGTGCCAGCAGCTCCTCTCGGGGCTACACCTTC. It encodes CASSSSRGYTF.

V and J are TRBV24-1 and TRBJ2-2; 7 bases map to TRBD1. The CDR3 contains 15 residues. Germline loops: CDR1 KGHDR, CDR2 SFDVKD. The junction had 4 bases not matched to a gene; V was cut back by 2 bases and J by 5 bases. The CDR3 sequence: CATSDSKTGTGELFF. The CDR3, as DNA: TGTGCCACCAGTGATTCCAAGACAGGGACCGGGGAGCTGTTTTTT.

In its sample, this clonotype was seen many times. The chain recombines TRBV28 with TRBJ1-5; D uncertain. The length of the CDR3 is 14 residues. V shed 3 bases and J shed 2 bases, with 8 bases lying between them. Germline CDR1 is MDHEN and CDR2 is SYDVKM. The CDR3 region is CASSFIQGNQPQHF. As DNA, the CDR3 is TGTGCCAGCAGTTTTATCCAGGGCAATCAGCCCCAGCATTTT.